This TCR beta chain came from a study of blood T cells in healthy people across ages. The CDR3 covers 13 residues. Alongside a J-beta primer mix, a sample-barcoded 5' primer served in a second PCR lasting about 7 to 11 cycles. Each CDR3 protein gets one entry after TCRdb re-called the 5' RACE reads with MiXCR. The sample includes about 1.4 million distinct CDR3 sequences, 59% of them seen just once. The chain recombines TRBV5-7 with TRBJ2-4; the match to TRBD1 covers 9 bases. The DNA end favors TRBJ2-7, so the J call may be wrong. TRBV5-7 is designated an ORF whose function remains uncertain. This clonotype originated in a man in his late teens or twenties in good health. Sequences were obtained from blood. CDR3 residues: CASSVGDRDEQYF. The CDR3 DNA reads as TGTGCCAGCAGCGTAGGGGACAGGGACGAGCAGTACTTC.